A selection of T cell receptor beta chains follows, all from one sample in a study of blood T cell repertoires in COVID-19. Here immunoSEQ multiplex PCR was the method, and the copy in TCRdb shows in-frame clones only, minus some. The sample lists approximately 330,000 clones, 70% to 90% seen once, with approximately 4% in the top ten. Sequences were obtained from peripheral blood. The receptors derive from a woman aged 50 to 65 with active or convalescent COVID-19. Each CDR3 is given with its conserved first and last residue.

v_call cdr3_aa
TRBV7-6 CASSLGDREAFF
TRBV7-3 CASSLKTPSGGAPDYGYTF
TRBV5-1 CASSLRGGGYTF
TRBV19 CASSTTGPGEKLFF
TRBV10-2 CASRGGQGSDTQYF
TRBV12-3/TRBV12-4 CASSSMTGEQYF
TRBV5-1 CASIQGSTGELFF
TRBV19 CASSIDRGSYNEQFF
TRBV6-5 CASRTGSNYGYTF
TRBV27 CASSYQGPGNEQFF
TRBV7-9 CASSLQGGAKETQYF
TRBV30 CAWSPGTSGGNEQFF
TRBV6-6 CASSTGTTGNTIYF
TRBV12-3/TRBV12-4 CASSPGIYGYTF
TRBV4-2 CASSQGETGPYSNQPQHF
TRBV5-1 CASSDRGYGYTF
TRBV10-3 CAISESSPEAFF